The 24 T cell receptor beta chains listed next were all sequenced from one sample in a study of tissue T cells after allogeneic stem cell transplantation. TCRdb's copy holds only in-frame clones and misses some; the assay was immunoSEQ multiplex PCR. Found here are about 4,000 clones, around 50% of them singletons; the top ten hold 6.3%. The sample's time point: mouse harvest day 7 after allogeneic transplant. Mouse grafts combined 10^7 T-cell-depleted bone marrow cells with 10^6 splenic CD5+ T cells. The sample comprised gut tissue. These receptors came from a female BALB/c mouse given C57BL/6 T cells with graft-versus-host disease after an allogeneic hematopoietic cell transplant.

As regards this clone: These gene names are mouse names. The sequence runs out 1 residue before the end of the CDR3; the remainder is reconstructed from the germline J gene. V and J are TRBV20 and TRBJ1-1; 7 positions agree with TRBD1. J lost 0 bases, V lost 0 bases, and 1 base had no gene match. This CDR3 is 14 amino acids long. Germline CDR1 reads GFQATS; CDR2 reads STVNSAI. This CDR3 is CGAREGTANTEVFF. The sequenced CDR3 bases are TGTGGTGCTAGGGAGGGGACAGCAAACACAGAAGTCTTC. The full variable domain, rest sourced from reference TRBV20 and TRBJ1-1, is GALVYQYPRRTICKSGTSMRMECQAVGFQATSVAWYRQSPQKTFELIALSTVNSAIKYEQNFTQEKFPISHPNLSFSSMTVLNAYLEDRGLYLCGAREGTANTEVFFGKGTRLTVV.

This clone was found a few times. Gene labels here are mouse ones. The CDR3 is cut off 1 residue early in the read; its end comes from the germline J gene. The chain recombines TRBV23 with TRBJ1-2. Per germline, CDR1 KGHTA and CDR2 FQNQQP. The CDR3 extends over 14 amino acids. CDR3 amino acids: CSSSQSVANSDYTF. CDR3 bases read: TGCTCCAGCAGTCAATCGGTCGCAAACTCCGACTACACC. The full variable domain, in which reference TRBV23 and TRBJ1-2 provide the parts outside the CDR3, is DAAVTQKPRYLIKMKGQEAEMKCIPEKGHTAVFWYQQKQSKELKFLIYFQNQQPLDQIDMVKERFSAVCPSSSLCSLGIRTCEAEDSALYLCSSSQSVANSDYTFGSGTRLLVI.

On this clone: Gene names refer to mouse genes. The read gets to within 1 residue of the CDR3 end, and the germline J gene fills in the rest. The chain links TRBV31 to TRBJ1-1; no clear D gene. The CDR3 extends over 13 amino acids. The V gene lost 5 bases and the J gene lost 0 bases, with 10 bases spanning the gap. Germline CDR1 is GKSSPN and CDR2 is SITVG. The DNA read from the CDR3 is TGTGCCTGGGGAGAGATTGCAAACACAGAAGTCTTC. Protein: CAWGEIANTEVF. The whole CDR3 region reads CAWGEIANTEVFF.

This clone was counted a few times. The genes and germline here are from mouse. The read ends 1 residue shy of where the CDR3 ends; the end is completed using the germline J gene. This chain uses TRBV16 with TRBJ2-7; a possible D gene is TRBD2 (6 bases). The CDR3 covers 12 residues. The germline V gene encodes CDR1 SGHSA and CDR2 FRNQAP. V was clipped by 3 bases and J by 6 bases, with 9 bases between them. The CDR3 bases that were read are TGTGCAAGCAGCTTTACTGGGCCTGAACAGTAC. Its protein is CASSFTGPEQY. The complete CDR3 sequence is CASSFTGPEQYF.

This clone was detected a few times. Gene labels here are mouse ones. The CDR3 bases that were read are TGTGCCAGCAGTTTAGACAAATATGCTGAGCAGTTC. It translates to CASSLDKYAEQF. The CDR3, in full, reads CASSLDKYAEQFF. The chain has TRBV15 and TRBJ2-1; D unclear. The observed sequence ends 1 residue before the CDR3 terminus, with the missing tail filled in from the germline J gene. The germline CDR1 and CDR2 sequences are SGHND and FRSKSL. This CDR3 is built from 13 residues. Trimming removed 1 base at V and 4 bases at J, with 5 bases between.

In this sample, this clone turned up a few times. Germline and genes here are mouse. The missing CDR3 end, 1 residue past where the read stops, is filled in from the germline J gene. The same CDR3 can be traced to other DNA sequences in this sample. The chain is built from TRBV12-1 and TRBJ2-7, with D possibly TRBD2 on 7 matching bases. Germline CDR1 is SGHSN and CDR2 is HYEKVE. Trimming left V 1 base short and J 7 bases short, with 10 bases between. The CDR3 covers 12 residues. Incomplete CDR3 DNA: TGTGCCAGCTCTCTAGGGGGGGGAGAACAGTAC. Its protein is CASSLGGGEQY. The whole CDR3 reads CASSLGGGEQYF.

About this clone itself: These gene names are mouse names. The missing CDR3 end, 1 residue past where the read stops, is filled in from the germline J gene. V and J are TRBV3 and TRBJ2-2; 9 positions agree with TRBD2. The length of the CDR3 is 16 residues. V dropped 5 bases and J dropped 0; count of bases not matched to a gene: 4. CDR1 SNHLY and CDR2 FYNGKV come from the germline V gene (reference sequence). The sequenced part of the CDR3 DNA is TGTGCCAGCAGCCCCCGACTGGGGGCAAACACCGGGCAGCTCTAC. Translated: CASSPRLGANTGQLY. The entire CDR3 protein is CASSPRLGANTGQLYF.

This clone has more than one count but fewer than ten. The listed genes are named as in mouse. The covered CDR3 bases are TGTGCTAGCAGTTTGGGGACAGCAAACACAGAAGTCTTC. As protein: CASSLGTANTEVF. The complete CDR3 reads CASSLGTANTEVFF. The V and J genes are TRBV29 and TRBJ1-1, with TRBD1 matching 7 bases. The read comes to an end 1 residue before the CDR3 does, leaving the germline J gene to fill in the end. Germline-derived CDR1 and CDR2 are MSHET and SYDVDS. Trimming removed 3 bases from V and 0 bases from J; junction bases left unmatched: 1. The CDR3 is 14 residues long.

Comment on this clone: The gene symbols are mouse symbols. From the germline J gene comes the end of the CDR3, since the read stops 1 residue before it. This sequence joins TRBV16 and TRBJ1-1; unclear D gene. There are 10 residues in the CDR3. With 5 bases removed from V and 4 bases from J, the gap between germline ends came to 2 bases. Per the germline V gene, CDR1 is SGHSA and CDR2 is FRNQAP. The CDR3 bases that were read are TGTGCAAGCAGCCGCACAGAAGTCTTC. The encoded protein is CASSRTEVF. The full-length CDR3 reads as CASSRTEVFF.

This clone showed up just a few times. Gene names follow the mouse nomenclature. The read finishes 1 residue shy of the CDR3 end, and the germline J gene is used to complete it. The chain couples TRBV19 to TRBJ2-7; 9 positions match TRBD1. Per germline, CDR1 FNHDT and CDR2 SITEND (reference sequence). This CDR3 comprises 13 residues. V dropped 5 bases and J dropped 5; count of bases not matched to a gene: 5. Partial CDR3 DNA: TGTGCCAGCAGAGGGACAGGGAGGCATGAACAGTAC. Its protein is CASRGTGRHEQY. The full CDR3 protein is CASRGTGRHEQYF.

In regard to this clone: Genes and germline are mouse. The CDR3 end is not reached by the read, which stops 1 residue before it; the germline J gene fills it in. Different DNA sequences within this sample yield the same CDR3. J is TRBJ2-3 and V is TRBV31, with a weak D call TRBD2 (5 bases). Germline V lookup: CDR1 GKSSPN, CDR2 SITVG. The CDR3 loop spans 15 amino acids. The germline V and J ends were trimmed by 3 bases and 0 bases, with 13 bases remaining between them. CDR3 protein: CAWSPHWSSAETLYF. CDR3 bases read: TGTGCCTGGAGCCCCCACTGGAGTAGTGCAGAAACGCTGTAT. The complete variable domain, with remaining parts taken from reference TRBV31 and TRBJ2-3, reads AQTIHQWPVAEIKAVGSPLSLGCTIKGKSSPNLYWYWQATGGTLQQLFYSITVGQVESVVQLNLSASRPKDDQFILSTEKLLLSHSGFYLCAWSPHWSSAETLYFGSGTRLTVL.

A note on this clone: Germline and genes here are mouse. Read data end 1 residue before the CDR3 end; the end is taken from the germline J gene. The chain joins TRBV12-2 to TRBJ2-1; 7 bases match TRBD1. There are 14 residues in the CDR3. CDR1 is SGHLS, CDR2 HYDKME, per germline. The trim removed 2 bases at V and 1 base at J, leaving 1 base unmatched. CDR3 sequence reads: CASSPGQNYAEQFF. The CDR3 DNA, read in part, is TGTGCCAGCTCTCCGGGACAGAACTATGCTGAGCAGTTC.

With regard to this clone: Gene and germline names: mouse. Read data end 1 residue before the CDR3 end; the end is taken from the germline J gene. The rearrangement links TRBV23 to TRBJ1-2. This CDR3 has 13 amino acids. CDR1 is KGHTA, CDR2 FQNQQP, per germline. The sequenced CDR3 bases are TGCTCCAGCAGTCGAAGGGATGGCTCCGACTACACC. This sequence encodes CSSSRRDGSDYT. The full CDR3 reads CSSSRRDGSDYTF.

With respect to this clone: The junction departs from the called germline gene at one end, perhaps through a read error. Gene names denote mouse genes. Read coverage stops 1 residue before the CDR3 terminus; the germline J gene supplies the remainder. The chain uses TRBV19 and TRBJ2-4; D not certain. CDR1 is FNHDT, CDR2 SITEND, per germline (reference sequence). This CDR3 comprises 14 residues. Incomplete CDR3 DNA: TGTGCCAGCAGGGCGAGGAATAGTCAAAGCACCTTGTAC. Translating gives CASRARNSQSTLY. From start to end, the CDR3 is CASRARNSQSTLYF.

As regards this clone: Gene and germline names: mouse. The sequenced fragment ends 1 residue before the CDR3 boundary, so the rest is inferred from the germline J gene. The chain recombines TRBV15 with TRBJ1-1; weak D call: TRBD1 (5 bases). The germline V and J ends were trimmed by 3 bases and 4 bases, with 9 bases remaining between them. In germline, CDR1 is SGHND, CDR2 FRSKSL. The CDR3 extends over 13 amino acids. The CDR3 bases that were read are TGTGCCAGCAGTTTGGGGGTAACCACAGAAGTCTTC. This codes for CASSLGVTTEVF. The full CDR3 reads CASSLGVTTEVFF.

This clone was counted once. The gene names given are mouse names. The CDR3 end lies 1 residue beyond the end of the read and is filled in from the germline J gene. The V and J genes are TRBV17 and TRBJ1-5; 9 positions agree with TRBD1. CDR1 MNHDT and CDR2 YYDKIL come from the germline V gene. V lost 3 bases, J lost 5 bases, and 2 bases stayed unmatched. The CDR3 sequence is 14 residues long. The CDR3: CASSSRDRDQAPLF. The covered CDR3 bases are TGTGCTAGCAGTAGTCGGGACAGGGACCAGGCTCCGCTT.

With respect to this clone: The gene names here belong to mouse. The CDR3 end is not reached by the read, which stops 1 residue before it; the germline J gene fills it in. This rearrangement joins TRBV19 to TRBJ1-1; 10 bases match TRBD1. Germline trimming cut 0 bases from V and 4 bases from J; bases unmatched to any gene: 3. The CDR3 consists of 15 residues. Looked up from germline, CDR1 is FNHDT and CDR2 is SITEND (reference sequence). The sequenced CDR3 bases are TGTGCCAGCAGTATAGCAGGGACAGGGGCCACAGAAGTCTTC. Encoded protein: CASSIAGTGATEVF. The whole CDR3 protein reads CASSIAGTGATEVFF.

On this clone: The genes and germline here are from mouse. Read coverage stops 1 residue before the CDR3 terminus; the germline J gene supplies the remainder. The J gene is TRBJ2-4, the V gene TRBV26; the match to TRBD2 covers 12 bases. The CDR3 covers 15 residues. Germline assignment: CDR1 KGHPV and CDR2 FQNQEV (reference sequence). With 4 bases clipped from V and 8 bases from J, the junction kept 7 bases outside the gene matches. Here the CDR3 reads CASSPDWGGEGTLYF. The CDR3 bases that were read are TGTGCCAGCAGTCCCGACTGGGGGGGCGAGGGCACCTTGTAC.

In regard to this clone: Gene and germline names: mouse. The CDR3 end is not reached by the read, which stops 1 residue before it; the germline J gene fills it in. The chain couples TRBV3 to TRBJ2-7; possible D gene TRBD2, 6 bases. The germline gives CDR1 SNHLY, CDR2 FYNGKV (reference sequence). CDR3 length equals 14 residues. The germline V and J ends were trimmed by 1 base and 3 bases, with 10 bases remaining between them. CDR3 DNA, as far as it was read: TGTGCCAGCAGCTTAGGTGGGGGTCTCTATGAACAGTAC. It translates to CASSLGGGLYEQY. In full, the CDR3 reads CASSLGGGLYEQYF.

A note on this clone: Gene names are mouse gene names. The read ends 1 residue early relative to the CDR3; the germline J gene fills the gap. The genes are TRBV20 and TRBJ2-1; 9 nucleotides line up with TRBD2. CDR1 GFQATS and CDR2 STVNSAI come from the germline V gene. The V gene end was trimmed by 1 base and the J gene end by 4 bases; junction bases not matched to a gene: 2. The CDR3 has 14 amino acids. CDR3 sequence reads: CGARAGGVYAEQFF. The sequenced CDR3 bases are TGTGGTGCTAGGGCTGGGGGGGTTTATGCTGAGCAGTTC.

On this clone itself: Genes and germline are mouse. With the read ending 1 residue before the CDR3 end, the germline J gene is used to fill in that end. The chain joins TRBV1 to TRBJ1-2; a weak D match, TRBD1 (5 bases). V was trimmed by 5 bases and J by 0 bases, leaving 10 bases between them. The CDR3 is 14 amino acids. Germline values: CDR1 NSQYPW, CDR2 LRSPGD (reference sequence). CDR3 DNA (partial): TGCACCTGCAGTCGACAGTTTGCAAACTCCGACTACACC. This sequence encodes CTCSRQFANSDYT. The CDR3 in full is CTCSRQFANSDYTF.

A word on this clone: The gene symbols are mouse symbols. The read gets to within 1 residue of the CDR3 end, and the germline J gene fills in the rest. The V and J genes are TRBV26 and TRBJ1-6, with D tentatively TRBD1 (6 bases). TRBJ1-6 has ORF status, its function being uncertain. CDR1 and CDR2 from the germline V gene are KGHPV and FQNQEV (reference sequence). The V and J ends lost 2 bases and 7 bases respectively, with 9 bases between them. The CDR3 length is 14 residues. The CDR3 bases that were read are TGTGCCAGCAGTCTGGGACAGAGGAATTCGCCCCTCTAC. It specifies CASSLGQRNSPLY. The CDR3 as a whole reads CASSLGQRNSPLYF.

A word on this clone: Mouse gene names and germline throughout. The CDR3 end falls 1 residue outside the read, so it is completed with the germline J gene. The chain recombines TRBV13-1 with TRBJ2-7; TRBD2 agrees at 8 bases. CDR3 length: 12 residues. V was pared by 3 bases and J by 4 bases, with 0 bases of the junction left unmatched. Per germline, CDR1 NSHNY and CDR2 SYGAGN. The covered CDR3 bases are TGTGCCAGCAGTGGGACTGGGTATGAACAGTAC. This translates into CASSGTGYEQY. The whole CDR3 protein is CASSGTGYEQYF.

Remarks on this clone: These gene names are mouse names. Read sequence stops 1 residue before the CDR3 end, and the germline J gene provides the missing end. This chain links TRBV26 with TRBJ2-4; the D gene is possibly TRBD2 (6 bases). Germline CDR1 KGHPV, CDR2 FQNQEV (reference sequence). Deletions cut 2 bases from V and 1 base from J, with 10 bases between. This CDR3 is 15 amino acids long. The sequenced CDR3 bases are TGTGCCAGCAGTCTGGGGGGGAGTCGTCAAAACACCTTGTAC. Its translation is CASSLGGSRQNTLY. The complete CDR3 sequence is CASSLGGSRQNTLYF.